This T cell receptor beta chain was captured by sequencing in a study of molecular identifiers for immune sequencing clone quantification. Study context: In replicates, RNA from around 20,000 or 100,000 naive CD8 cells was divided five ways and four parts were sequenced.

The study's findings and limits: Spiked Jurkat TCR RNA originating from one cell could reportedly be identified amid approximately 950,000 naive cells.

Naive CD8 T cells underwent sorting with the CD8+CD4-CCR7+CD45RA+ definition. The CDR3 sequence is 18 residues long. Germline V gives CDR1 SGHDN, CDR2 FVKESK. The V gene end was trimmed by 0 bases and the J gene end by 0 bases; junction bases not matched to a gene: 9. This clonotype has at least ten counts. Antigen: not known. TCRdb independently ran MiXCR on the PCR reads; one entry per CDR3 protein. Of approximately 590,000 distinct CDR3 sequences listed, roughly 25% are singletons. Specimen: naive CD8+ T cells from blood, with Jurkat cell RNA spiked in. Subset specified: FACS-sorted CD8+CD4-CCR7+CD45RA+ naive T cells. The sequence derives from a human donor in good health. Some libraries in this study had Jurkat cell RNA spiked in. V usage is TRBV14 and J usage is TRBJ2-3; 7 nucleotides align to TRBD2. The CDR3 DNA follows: TGTGCCAGCAGCCAAGATTTTGGGCTAGCGGAGAGCACAGATACGCAGTATTTT. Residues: CASSQDFGLAESTDTQYF.